The next 15 T cell receptor beta chains were all read from a single sample in a study of OX40 agonist ivuxolimab in advanced cancers. Clones were read by immunoSEQ multiplex PCR, and TCRdb kept only the in-frame ones, dropping some. This table holds about 55,000 clones, approximately 83% found once. Material: CD4+ or CD8+ T cells sorted from blood, obtained in a trial of the OX40 agonist ivuxolimab. The origin of the receptors is an adult with an advanced solid tumor such as melanoma, head and neck, liver or kidney cancer.

The gene calls are TRBV6-6 and TRBJ2-7, with a weak D call TRBD2 (6 bases). The V and J ends lost 5 bases and 5 bases respectively, with 10 bases between them. Germline lookup yields CDR1 MNHNY and CDR2 SVGAGI (reference sequence). There are 12 residues in the CDR3. CDR3 bases: TGTGCCAGCAGTCCCGCGGGGAACGAGCAGTACTTC. It encodes CASSPAGNEQYF.

The rearrangement links TRBV15 to TRBJ2-7; no definite D call. Trimming removed 1 base from V and 5 bases from J, with 9 bases in between. The CDR3 contains 13 residues. Germline CDR1 is LNHNV and CDR2 is YYDKDF (reference sequence). The CDR3 coding sequence is TGTGCCACCAGCAGAGCTAGTTTCGACGAGCAGTACTTC. Translated, it gives CATSRASFDEQYF.

A single count supports this clone. The chain combines TRBV7-8 with TRBJ2-1; 13 positions match TRBD2. The germline V gene encodes CDR1 SGHVS and CDR2 FQNEAQ. V shed 4 bases and J 3 bases; nucleotides not matched to a gene: 12. This CDR3 contains 19 residues. The CDR3 DNA sequence: TGTGCCAGCAGCTCCCGACTAGCGGGGGGCAACCGTGACTACAATGAGCAGTTCTTC. Protein sequence: CASSSRLAGGNRDYNEQFF.

The CDR3 DNA sequence: TGTGCCAGCACCGACTGGGACAGTGGGTATCGGACCCAGTACTTC. As protein: CASTDWDSGYRTQYF. The rearrangement joins TRBV2 to TRBJ2-5; 7 bases match TRBD1. With V trimmed by 7 bases and J by 7 bases, 15 bases remained unmatched. Germline V gene data show CDR1 as SNHLY and CDR2 as FYNNEI. This CDR3 is built from 15 residues.

This sequence joins TRBV11-2 and TRBJ2-4, with D unresolved. Per germline, CDR1 SGHAT and CDR2 FQNNGV. The CDR3 length is 14 residues. Trimming pared 1 base from V and 11 bases from J, leaving 15 bases between. The CDR3 here is CASSLAVSYSFQYF. CDR3 nucleotide sequence: TGTGCCAGCAGCTTAGCTGTTTCCTATTCGTTTCAGTACTTC.

For the CDR3, the DNA is TGTGCCAGCAGTTTCGGTCTGTATCCCACAGATACGCAGTATTTT. This gives the protein CASSFGLYPTDTQYF. The chain carries TRBV27 and TRBJ2-3; D remains unclear. The CDR3 covers 15 residues. Germline V lookup: CDR1 MNHEY, CDR2 SMNVEV (reference sequence). With 3 bases removed from V and 2 bases from J, the gap between germline ends came to 12 bases.

The rearrangement uses TRBV9 and TRBJ1-1; D gene unclear. Trimming cost V 3 bases and J 10 bases, with 22 bases left between them. The germline CDR1 and CDR2 sequences are SGDLS and YYNGEE. The length of the CDR3 is 15 residues. In DNA form, the CDR3 reads TGTGCCAGCAGCGCCGCGGAAACGGACGGTCTTAGAGCTTTCTTT. Encoded protein: CASSAAETDGLRAFF. The entire variable domain, with the rest obtained from reference TRBV9 and TRBJ1-1, is as follows: DSGVTQTPKHLITATGQRVTLRCSPRSGDLSVYWYQQSLDQGLQFLIQYYNGEERAKGNILERFSAQQFPDLHSELNLSSLELGDSALYFCASSAAETDGLRAFFGQGTRLTVV.

This chain uses TRBV19 with TRBJ1-1; 8 bases align to TRBD1. Unmatched junction bases numbered 3, after V lost 4 bases and J lost 5 bases. In germline, CDR1 is LNHDA, CDR2 SQIVND (reference sequence). CDR3 length: 13 residues. The CDR3 spells CASSTQGATEAFF. The CDR3 bases are TGTGCCAGTAGTACCCAGGGGGCTACTGAAGCTTTCTTT.

The chain joins TRBV28 to TRBJ2-7; the D gene is possibly TRBD2 (5 bases). The CDR3 runs to 15 residues. V lost 3 bases and J 1 base, leaving 13 bases between the germline ends. Germline V gives CDR1 MDHEN, CDR2 SYDVKM. The CDR3 protein is CASSLAEDQSYEQYF. CDR3 in DNA: TGTGCCAGCAGTTTGGCGGAGGACCAATCCTACGAGCAGTACTTC.

CDR3 residues: CASSFSTRDSYNSPLHF. The CDR3, as DNA: TGTGCCAGCAGCTTCTCCACCCGGGACTCCTATAATTCACCCCTCCACTTT. V is TRBV11-2 and J is TRBJ1-6, with D uncertain. Per the germline V gene, CDR1 is SGHAT and CDR2 is FQNNGV. The CDR3 consists of 17 residues. V was shortened by 3 bases and J by 0 bases, with 12 bases between the two germline ends.

The genes are TRBV6-1 and TRBJ2-7; the D gene could be TRBD1 or TRBD2 (5 bases each). CDR3 length: 12 amino acids. Germline CDR1 reads MNHNS; CDR2 reads SASEGT. Deletions cut 7 bases from V and 1 base from J, with 8 bases between. CDR3 DNA sequence: TGTGCCAGCATGAGGGGTTCCTACGAGCAGTACTTC. Its translation is CASMRGSYEQYF.

The chain links TRBV19 to TRBJ1-4, with D possibly being TRBD1 (6 bases). This CDR3 spans 10 amino acids. In germline, CDR1 is LNHDA, CDR2 SQIVND (reference sequence). CDR3 in amino acids: CAQRGGKLFF. In DNA, the CDR3 is TGTGCTCAAAGGGGGGGAAAACTGTTTTTT. Filled out from reference TRBV19 and TRBJ1-4, the complete variable domain reads DGGITQSPKYLFRKEGQNVTLSCEQNLNHDAMYWYRQDPGQGLRLIYYSQIVNDFQKGDIAEGYSVSREKKESFPLTVTSAQKNPTAFYLCAQRGGKLFFGSGTQLSVL.

The genes are TRBV6-5 and TRBJ1-1, with D perhaps TRBD1 (5 bases). Trimming left V 2 bases short and J 3 bases short, with 13 bases between. Germline CDR1 is MNHEY and CDR2 is SVGAGI. This CDR3 region has 15 residues. CDR3 residues: CASSYVGMGDTEAFF. Here the CDR3 DNA reads TGTGCCAGCAGTTACGTAGGGATGGGGGACACTGAAGCTTTCTTT.

This clone came up once. The chain combines TRBV13 with TRBJ1-1; D is ambiguous. The CDR3 is 14 amino acids. V dropped 2 bases and J dropped 3 bases, with 10 bases sitting between them. Looked up from germline, CDR1 is PRHDT and CDR2 is FYEKMQ (reference sequence). For the CDR3, the DNA is TGTGCCAGCAGCTTAACTTCAGGAGACACTGAAGCTTTCTTT. Encoded protein: CASSLTSGDTEAFF.

A word on this clone: This likely comes from a read error, as the CDR3 has no conserved phenylalanine or tryptophan at its end. The limits of the CDR3 on the DNA are not certain, so only TCRdb's listed CDR3 is given. The chain is built from TRBV19 and TRBJ1-3. The CDR3 is 9 amino acids in total, end residues counted. Germline assignment: CDR1 LNHDA and CDR2 SQIVND (reference sequence). CDR3 protein: CAIAWDGRV.